A selection of T cell receptor beta chains follows, all from one sample in a study of tumor-infiltrating lymphocytes in localized non-small cell lung cancer. Measured with immunoSEQ multiplex PCR; TCRdb has only the in-frame clones, and not every one. This sample has some 14,000 clones; 65% to 75% occur once, and the top ten carry approximately 24%. Sequenced sample: uninvolved lung tissue not adjacent to the tumor. These receptor sequences come from a human donor with non-small cell lung cancer. CDR3s include the opening cysteine and the closing phenylalanine or tryptophan. Each record gives: D gene, J gene, clone size, V gene, CDR3 protein, CDR3 DNA. The D gene is left open where the match is weak. The size entry is marked missing in some rows and otherwise reads once, few, many or a size class.

- | TRBJ1-6 | - | TRBV6-5 | CASSYDRNSPLHF | TGTGCCAGCAGTTACGACAGAAATTCACCCCTCCACTTT
- | TRBJ2-7 | - | TRBV18 | CASSPPSREQYF | TGTGCCAGCTCACCACCGTCTCGGGAGCAGTACTTC
TRBD1 | TRBJ1-2 | - | TRBV2 | CASSRDSSYGYTF | TGTGCCAGCAGCCGGGACAGTTCCTATGGCTACACCTTC
- | TRBJ2-3 | - | TRBV6-5 | CASSYLRDASTDTQYF | TGTGCCAGCAGTTACCTACGGGACGCCAGCACAGATACGCAGTATTTT
- | TRBJ2-7 | - | TRBV5-1 | CASSPASRASYEQYF | TGCGCCAGCAGCCCGGCGTCACGGGCCTCCTACGAGCAGTACTTC
TRBD1 | TRBJ1-6 | few | TRBV10-1 | CASSEPEPSTGGAGNSPLHF | TGCGCCAGCAGTGAGCCCGAACCTTCGACAGGGGGCGCAGGTAATTCACCCCTCCACTTT
- | TRBJ1-3 | few | TRBV7-9 | CASSQGEAGNTIYF | TGTGCCAGCAGCCAGGGTGAGGCTGGAAACACCATATATTTT
- | TRBJ2-2 | few | TRBV7-2 | CASSLFGTGELFF | TGTGCCAGCAGCTTATTTGGGACCGGGGAGCTGTTTTTT
- | TRBJ2-6 | - | TRBV14 | CASSPLGANVLTF | TGTGCCAGCAGCCCTCTTGGGGCCAACGTCCTGACTTTC
- | TRBJ2-7 | - | TRBV7-6 | CASSLGHHYEQYF | TGTGCCAGCAGCTTGGGACATCACTACGAGCAGTACTTC
TRBD2 | TRBJ2-3 | - | TRBV7-2 | CASSPGTSGRTTQYF | TGTGCCAGCAGTCCCGGGACTAGCGGGAGGACTACGCAGTATTTT
- | TRBJ2-7 | - | TRBV28 | CASSLLPSFVEVNEQYF | TGTGCCAGCAGTTTATTGCCATCGTTCGTGGAGGTCAACGAGCAGTACTTC
- | TRBJ1-2 | - | TRBV30 | CAWSPGSFYGYTF | TGTGCCTGGAGTCCAGGCAGCTTCTATGGCTACACCTTC
TRBD1 | TRBJ1-2 | - | TRBV30 | CAWSSDRAGGYTF | TGTGCCTGGAGCTCGGACAGGGCTGGAGGCTACACCTTC
- | TRBJ2-1 | - | TRBV19 | CASSIYTSYNEQFF | TGTGCCAGTAGTATCTACACTAGCTACAATGAGCAGTTCTTC
TRBD1 | TRBJ1-2 | - | TRBV5-1 | CASSRTGGGGNYGYTF | TGCGCCAGCAGCCGGACAGGGGGCGGAGGTAACTATGGCTACACCTTC
TRBD2 | TRBJ2-1 | - | TRBV5-1 | CASSSGFGGTSGRKSYNEQFF | TGCGCCAGCAGCTCGGGTTTCGGGGGGACTAGCGGGAGGAAATCCTACAATGAGCAGTTCTTC
- | TRBJ2-5 | - | TRBV4-2 | CASSQDVTTEEGETQYF | TGTGCCAGCAGCCAGGACGTTACGACCGAGGAAGGAGAGACCCAGTACTTC
- | TRBJ1-1 | - | TRBV18 | CASSAQTGLNTEAFF | TGTGCCAGCTCAGCCCAAACAGGGTTGAACACTGAAGCTTTCTTT
- | TRBJ2-7 | once | TRBV5-6 | CASSYIRDRLYEQYF | TGTGCCAGCAGCTATATACGAGACAGACTCTACGAGCAGTACTTC
TRBD2 | TRBJ2-7 | - | TRBV7-2 | CASSSRGGPSGAYEQYF | TGTGCCAGCAGCTCCCGTGGGGGGCCTAGCGGGGCCTACGAGCAGTACTTC
TRBD1 | TRBJ1-4 | - | TRBV9 | CASSADRGLEKLFF | TGTGCCAGCAGCGCCGACAGGGGGCTTGAAAAACTGTTTTTT
TRBD2 | TRBJ2-3 | - | TRBV7-2 | CASIRLAGETDTQYF | TGTGCCAGCATTAGACTAGCGGGAGAAACAGATACGCAGTATTTT